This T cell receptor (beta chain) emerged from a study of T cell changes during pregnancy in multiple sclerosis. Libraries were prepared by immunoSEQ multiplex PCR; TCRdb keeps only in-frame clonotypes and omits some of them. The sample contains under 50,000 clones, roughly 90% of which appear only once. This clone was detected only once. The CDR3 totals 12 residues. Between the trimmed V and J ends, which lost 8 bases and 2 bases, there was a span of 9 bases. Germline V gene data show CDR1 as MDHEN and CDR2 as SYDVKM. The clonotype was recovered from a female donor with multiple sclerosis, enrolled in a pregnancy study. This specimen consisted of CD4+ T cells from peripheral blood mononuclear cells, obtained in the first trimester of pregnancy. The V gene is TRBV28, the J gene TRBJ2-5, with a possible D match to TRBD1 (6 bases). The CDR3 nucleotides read TGTGCCAGCCGACAGGTACAAGAGACCCAGTACTTC. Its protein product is CASRQVQETQYF.